Shown below are 27 T cell receptor beta chains from a single sample sequenced in a study of CD8 T cells in ankylosing spondylitis. TCRdb reprocessed the 5' RACE reads via MiXCR and lists one record per CDR3 protein. Of some 130,000 distinct CDR3 sequences detected, roughly 13% appear once; the ten largest clones hold just under 3%. The sample was blood, either unsorted or a sorted T cell fraction (not recorded which). The receptor source for this set is a female donor with ankylosing spondylitis or in good health (not recorded which).

Remarks on this clonotype: Relative to the germline gene, one junction end is altered; a read error may explain this. This chain connects TRBV11-2 to TRBJ2-2; D remains ambiguous. The CDR3 is made up of 13 amino acids. Germline V gives CDR1 SGHAT, CDR2 FQNNGV. CDR3 DNA sequence: TGTGCCAGCAGCATAGACCGCACCGGGGAGCTGTTTTTT. Its translation: CASSIDRTGELFF.

This clonotype showed up many times. The chain uses TRBV4-1 and TRBJ2-3, with 7 bases identical to TRBD1. Germline lookup yields CDR1 MGHRA and CDR2 YSYEKL. V lost 3 bases and J lost 1; bases outside the gene matches: 1. The CDR3 length is 14 residues. The CDR3 bases are TGCGCCAGCAGCCAGCAGGGGGGCACAGATACGCAGTATTTT. Encoded protein: CASSQQGGTDTQYF.

This clonotype showed up many times. The CDR3: CASSQAGEREQYF. Here the CDR3 DNA reads TGTGCCAGCAGCCAAGCGGGGGAAAGGGAGCAGTACTTC. The rearrangement joins TRBV4-2 to TRBJ2-7, with D perhaps TRBD2 (6 bases). V was cut by 1 base and J by 7 bases, with 11 bases left in between. The length of the CDR3 is 13 residues. Germline values: CDR1 LGHNA, CDR2 YNFKEQ.

This clonotype has more than one count but fewer than ten. The CDR3 loop is CASSLVVGSSYNEQFF. The CDR3 region has the DNA TGTGCCAGCAGCTTAGTTGTGGGAAGCTCCTACAATGAGCAGTTCTTC. The J gene is TRBJ2-1, the V gene TRBV7-2; D remains unclear. Trimming shortened V by 1 base and J by 0 bases, and 10 bases separated the two germline ends. The CDR3 length is 16 residues. The germline CDR1 and CDR2 sequences are SGHTA and FQGNSA.

This clonotype was seen a few times. The CDR3 DNA reads as TGTGCCAGCAGGCCGTGGGGGGGTAATTCACCCCTCCACTTT. Its protein product is CASRPWGGNSPLHF. The chain couples TRBV25-1 to TRBJ1-6, with D tentatively TRBD1 (5 bases). The CDR3 has 14 amino acids. Germline V gene lookup returns CDR1 MGHDK and CDR2 SYGVNS. Trimming removed 6 bases from V and 6 bases from J, with 12 bases in between.

In this sample, this clonotype turned up many times. The V gene is TRBV5-1, the J gene TRBJ2-3, with TRBD1 identical over 8 bases. In germline, CDR1 is SGHRS, CDR2 YFSETQ. This CDR3 is built from 15 residues. Trimming at V came to 1 base and at J to 5 bases, leaving 6 bases not matched to a gene. The CDR3 bases are TGCGCCAGCAGCTTGCCAACAGGGGGAGGAGATACGCAGTATTTT. Its protein is CASSLPTGGGDTQYF.

Points on this clonotype: One base away lies a much larger clone, so this may be a sequencing read error. CDR3: CTSSLVNEQFF. As DNA, the CDR3 is TGTACCAGCAGCTTAGTCAATGAGCAGTTCTTC. The V gene is TRBV7-2, the J gene TRBJ2-1, with D hard to call. Germline V gives CDR1 SGHTA, CDR2 FQGNSA. V was cut by 1 base and J by 6 bases, with 1 base left in between. There are 11 residues in the CDR3.

This clonotype was detected many times. V is TRBV29-1 and J is TRBJ2-7; unclear D gene. Germline values: CDR1 SQVTM, CDR2 ANQGSEA. V lost 2 bases and J lost 1, with 3 bases in between. There are 11 residues in the CDR3. The CDR3 DNA follows: TGCAGCGTTGAACTTTCCTACGAGCAGTACTTC. Translating gives CSVELSYEQYF.

This clonotype has ten or more counts. The chain recombines TRBV20-1 with TRBJ2-7; TRBD2 might be the D (6 bases). The CDR3 loop spans 11 amino acids. V gave up 1 base and J gave up 12 bases, with 13 bases separating them. Germline V lookup: CDR1 DFQATT, CDR2 SNEGSKA (reference sequence). The CDR3 region is CSARAGLLGYF. CDR3 coding DNA: TGCAGTGCTAGAGCGGGACTGCTAGGGTACTTC.

This clonotype turned up a few times. CDR3: CATSDWAGGVSGELFF. CDR3 nucleotide sequence: TGTGCCACCAGTGATTGGGCAGGGGGCGTCTCTGGGGAGCTGTTTTTT. The rearrangement links TRBV24-1 to TRBJ2-2; 8 nucleotides align to TRBD1. CDR1 and CDR2 from the germline V gene are KGHDR and SFDVKD. The CDR3 spans 16 residues. The ends lost 2 bases at V and 8 bases at J; junction bases unmatched: 9.

This clonotype was seen only a few times. The chain uses TRBV29-1 and TRBJ2-7; 7 positions match TRBD2. CDR1 is SQVTM, CDR2 ANQGSEA, per germline. This CDR3 has 13 amino acids. With 3 bases clipped from V and 2 bases from J, the junction kept 4 bases outside the gene matches. The CDR3 protein is CSVDQRGTYEQYF. The CDR3 DNA is TGCAGCGTTGACCAGCGGGGAACCTACGAGCAGTACTTC.

Of note for this clonotype: A read error may be the cause here, since a much bigger clone is one base away. The chain is built from TRBV3-1 and TRBJ1-3, with a tentative D call TRBD1 (5 bases). Germline V CDR1 and CDR2: LGHDT, YNNKEL (reference sequence). The CDR3 is made up of 14 amino acids. The CDR3: CASSPEAGRNTINF. In nucleotides, the CDR3 is TGTGCCAGCAGCCCAGAGGCAGGGAGGAACACCATAAATTTT.

The chain recombines TRBV10-3 with TRBJ2-7; 10 bases align to TRBD2. The germline V gene encodes CDR1 ENHRY and CDR2 SYGVKD. The J segment lost 3 bases and the V segment lost 9 bases, leaving 2 bases of the junction unmatched. The CDR3 length is 12 residues. CDR3 coding DNA: TGTGCCATAAGGACTAGCGGCTACGAGCAGTACTTC. As protein: CAIRTSGYEQYF.

A few counts support this clonotype. The chain uses TRBV7-2 and TRBJ2-5, with TRBD2 matching 11 bases. Per germline, CDR1 SGHTA and CDR2 FQGNSA. The CDR3 has 15 amino acids. The V gene end was trimmed by 3 bases and the J gene end by 5 bases; junction bases not matched to a gene: 5. The CDR3 nucleotides are TGTGCCAGCAGCTTGACCGGGACTAGCGGTGAGACCCAGTACTTC. It yields the protein CASSLTGTSGETQYF.

In its sample, this clonotype was seen many times. CDR3 coding DNA: TGCAGTGCTAGAGCACAGGGGAACTATGGCTACACCTTC. The encoded protein is CSARAQGNYGYTF. The V and J genes are TRBV20-1 and TRBJ1-2; 7 bases agree with TRBD1. V shed 1 base, J shed 2 bases, and the junction held 1 base outside the gene matches. The CDR3 runs 13 residues. Germline V lookup: CDR1 DFQATT, CDR2 SNEGSKA (reference sequence).

This clonotype was seen at least ten times. V is TRBV7-2 and J is TRBJ1-1; a possible D gene is TRBD1 (5 bases). Trimming cost V 1 base and J 5 bases, with 17 bases left between them. There are 16 residues in the CDR3. CDR1 is SGHTA and CDR2 is FQGNSA in the germline V gene. DNA of the CDR3: TGTGCCAGCAGCTTAGTAGCCGGCGGACAACTTACTGAAGCTTTCTTT. This encodes CASSLVAGGQLTEAFF.

This clonotype has a count of ten or more. This chain links TRBV5-1 with TRBJ2-3; 9 bases fit TRBD2. The V gene end was trimmed by 1 base and the J gene end by 2 bases; junction bases not matched to a gene: 5. Germline V CDR1 and CDR2: SGHRS, YFSETQ. The CDR3 has 16 amino acids. The CDR3 loop is CASSLPRLAATDTQYF. CDR3 in DNA: TGCGCCAGCAGCTTGCCGCGACTAGCGGCCACAGATACGCAGTATTTT.

Ten or more counts support this clonotype. The chain employs TRBV20-1 and TRBJ1-1; a weak D match, TRBD1 (6 bases). The length of the CDR3 is 15 residues. Deletions cut 6 bases from V and 0 bases from J, with 17 bases between. Germline CDR1 and CDR2: DFQATT and SNEGSKA (reference sequence). Here the CDR3 DNA reads TGCAGTGCCAACCAACCTGAGGGGGTGAACACTGAAGCTTTCTTT. It translates to CSANQPEGVNTEAFF.

J is TRBJ1-2 and V is TRBV30; D possibly corresponds to TRBD1 (5 bases). The germline V gene encodes CDR1 GTSNPN and CDR2 SVGIG (reference sequence). V lost 2 bases and J 5 bases, leaving 21 bases between the germline ends. The CDR3 contains 16 residues. CDR3 DNA sequence: TGTGCCTGGAGTCAGGACAACTCCCAAAACCTTTATGGCTACACCTTC. Translated: CAWSQDNSQNLYGYTF.

This clonotype occurred many times. The rearrangement uses TRBV5-1 and TRBJ2-2; a possible D gene is TRBD1 (6 bases). Germline V CDR1 and CDR2: SGHRS, YFSETQ. Trimming took 5 bases from V and 6 from J, leaving 14 bases between them. The CDR3 runs to 14 residues. The CDR3 region has the DNA TGCGCCAGCAGTGCCGGGACATTAGCCGGGGAGCTGTTTTTT. It is translated as CASSAGTLAGELFF.

There are many counts of this clonotype. The chain is built from TRBV5-1 and TRBJ1-2; D is unclear. V was shortened by 0 bases and J by 7 bases, with 10 bases between the two germline ends. Germline V gene data show CDR1 as SGHRS and CDR2 as YFSETQ. The CDR3 extends over 13 amino acids. The CDR3 coding sequence is TGCGCCAGCAGCTTGGCCAAGGGATTTGGCTACACCTTC. Encoded protein: CASSLAKGFGYTF.

This sequence joins TRBV10-3 and TRBJ2-1, with 9 bases matching TRBD2. The germline gives CDR1 ENHRY, CDR2 SYGVKD. The CDR3 spans 13 residues. The V gene end was trimmed by 1 base and the J gene end by 15 bases; junction bases not matched to a gene: 7. The CDR3 sequence is CAISELGTSSAFF. The CDR3 DNA sequence: TGTGCCATCAGTGAGTTAGGGACTAGCAGTGCGTTCTTC.

This clonotype has just a few counts. The chain carries TRBV5-1 and TRBJ1-2; D is unresolved. V dropped 2 bases and J dropped 2 bases, with 10 bases sitting between them. Germline CDR1 reads SGHRS; CDR2 reads YFSETQ. The CDR3 has 14 residues. In DNA form, the CDR3 reads TGCGCCAGCAGCTTCGGGGTTGGGAACTATGGCTACACCTTC. As protein: CASSFGVGNYGYTF.

V usage is TRBV9 and J usage is TRBJ1-6; the match to TRBD1 covers 10 bases. Per the germline V gene, CDR1 is SGDLS and CDR2 is YYNGEE. The CDR3 runs to 15 residues. V shed 0 bases, J shed 6 bases, and the junction held 0 bases outside the gene matches. The DNA of the CDR3 is TGTGCCAGCAGCGTAGGGGACAGGGGTAATTCACCCCTCCACTTT. Translation: CASSVGDRGNSPLHF.

This clonotype was recorded at least ten times. This chain uses TRBV6-5 with TRBJ2-3; D is perhaps TRBD2 (6 bases). The CDR3 extends over 16 amino acids. CDR1 and CDR2 (germline): MNHEY, SVGAGI. V was pared by 2 bases and J by 0 bases, with 12 bases between. CDR3 sequence: CASSYRGLGSTDTQYF. For the CDR3, the DNA is TGTGCCAGCAGTTACAGGGGACTTGGGAGCACAGATACGCAGTATTTT.

A few counts support this clonotype. V gene TRBV7-3 combines with J gene TRBJ1-6, with a tentative D call TRBD1 (5 bases). The CDR3 has 14 residues. Trimming took off 6 bases at V and 7 bases at J, with 13 bases between the two ends. Germline lookup yields CDR1 SGHTA and CDR2 FQGTGA. CDR3 protein: CASSPGGKNSPLHF. The DNA for the CDR3 is TGTGCCAGCAGTCCGGGGGGGAAGAATTCACCCCTCCACTTT.

The V call is TRBV12-3 or TRBV12-4, the J call TRBJ2-7; D ambiguous. With 5 bases removed from V and 7 bases from J, the gap between germline ends came to 15 bases. The CDR3 covers 13 residues. The CDR3 loop reads CASSLEPPGEQYF. DNA for the CDR3: TGTGCCAGCAGTCTTGAGCCGCCTGGGGAGCAGTACTTC.